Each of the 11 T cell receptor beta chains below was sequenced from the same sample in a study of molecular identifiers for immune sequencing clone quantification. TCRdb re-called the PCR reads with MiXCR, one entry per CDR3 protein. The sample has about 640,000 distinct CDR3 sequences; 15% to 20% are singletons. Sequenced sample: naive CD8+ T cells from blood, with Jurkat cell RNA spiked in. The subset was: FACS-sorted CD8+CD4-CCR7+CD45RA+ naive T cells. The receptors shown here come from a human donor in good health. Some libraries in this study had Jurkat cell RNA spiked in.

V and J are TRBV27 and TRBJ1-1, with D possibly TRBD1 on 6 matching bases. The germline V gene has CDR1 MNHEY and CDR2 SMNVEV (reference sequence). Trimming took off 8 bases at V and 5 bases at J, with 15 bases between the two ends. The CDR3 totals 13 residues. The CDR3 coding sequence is TGTGCCAGCGCAAGAGGACAGTTGACTGAAGCTTTCTTT. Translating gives CASARGQLTEAFF.

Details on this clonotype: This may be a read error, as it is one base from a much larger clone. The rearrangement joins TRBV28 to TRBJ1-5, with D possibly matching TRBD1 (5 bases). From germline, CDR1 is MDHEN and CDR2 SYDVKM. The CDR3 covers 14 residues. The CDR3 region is CASSPRQSNQPQPF. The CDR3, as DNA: TGTGCCAGCAGTCCTCGACAGTCAAATCAGCCCCAGCCTTTT.

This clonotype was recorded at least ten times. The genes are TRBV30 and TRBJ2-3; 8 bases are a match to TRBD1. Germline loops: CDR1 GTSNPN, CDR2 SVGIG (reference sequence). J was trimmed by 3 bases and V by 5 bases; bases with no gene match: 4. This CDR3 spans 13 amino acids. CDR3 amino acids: CAWARQGTDTQYF. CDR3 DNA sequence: TGTGCCTGGGCCCGACAGGGGACAGATACGCAGTATTTT.

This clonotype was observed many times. This chain's CDR3 is CASSSPGPEETQYF. Here the CDR3 DNA reads TGTGCCAGCAGCTCTCCGGGACCAGAAGAGACCCAGTACTTC. This chain connects TRBV7-9 to TRBJ2-5; the D call may be TRBD1 or TRBD2 (5 bases each). The CDR3 totals 14 residues. Germline lookup yields CDR1 SEHNR and CDR2 FQNEAQ (reference sequence). Trimming shortened V by 4 bases and J by 3 bases, and 12 bases separated the two germline ends. Combining the CDR3 with reference TRBV7-9 and TRBJ2-5 gives the whole variable domain DTGVSQNPRHKITKRGQNVTFRCDPISEHNRLYWYRQTLGQGPEFLTYFQNEAQLEKSRLLSDRFSAERPKGSFSTLEIQRTEQGDSAMYLCASSSPGPEETQYFGPGTRLLVL.

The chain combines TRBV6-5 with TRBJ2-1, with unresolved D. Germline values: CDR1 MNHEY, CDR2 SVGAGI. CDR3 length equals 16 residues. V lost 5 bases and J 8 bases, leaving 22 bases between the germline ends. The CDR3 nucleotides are TGTGCCAGCAGTAGCACGGGCCCACTTGGCGTCGATGAGCAGTTCTTC. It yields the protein CASSSTGPLGVDEQFF.

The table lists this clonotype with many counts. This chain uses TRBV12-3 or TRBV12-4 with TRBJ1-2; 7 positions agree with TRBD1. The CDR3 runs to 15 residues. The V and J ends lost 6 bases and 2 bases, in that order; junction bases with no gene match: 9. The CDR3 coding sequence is TGTGCCAGCAGACAACTCGGACAGGCGAACTATGGCTACACCTTC. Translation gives CASRQLGQANYGYTF.

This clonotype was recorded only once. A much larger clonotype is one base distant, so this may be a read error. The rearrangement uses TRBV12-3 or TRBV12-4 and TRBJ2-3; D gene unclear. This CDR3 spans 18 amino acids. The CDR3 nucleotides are TGTGCCTGCAGTTCCACAGAGGTACTTAAAATCAGCACAGATACGCAGTATTTT. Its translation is CACSSTEVLKISTDTQYF.

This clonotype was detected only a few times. The chain's CDR3 is CASSVEGSGGQGVEETQYF. CDR3 nucleotide sequence: TGTGCCAGCAGCGTAGAGGGAAGTGGAGGACAGGGGGTTGAAGAGACCCAGTACTTC. This rearrangement joins TRBV9 to TRBJ2-5, with 10 bases identical to TRBD1. The CDR3 runs to 19 residues. Losses at the gene ends were 0 bases for V and 3 bases for J; bases not matched to a gene: 14. Germline assignment: CDR1 SGDLS and CDR2 YYNGEE.

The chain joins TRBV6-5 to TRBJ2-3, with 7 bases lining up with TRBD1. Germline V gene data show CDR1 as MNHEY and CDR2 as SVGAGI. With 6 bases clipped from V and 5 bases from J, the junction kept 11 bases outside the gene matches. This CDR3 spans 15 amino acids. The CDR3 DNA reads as TGTGCCAGCAGAGACATGGGACAGTCACTAGATACGCAGTATTTT. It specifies CASRDMGQSLDTQYF.

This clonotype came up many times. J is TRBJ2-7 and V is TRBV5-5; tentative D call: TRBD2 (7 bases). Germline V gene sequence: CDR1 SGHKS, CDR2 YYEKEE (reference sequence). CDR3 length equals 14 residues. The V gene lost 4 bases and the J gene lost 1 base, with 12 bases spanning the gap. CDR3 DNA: TGTGCCAGCAGCCCCGAGGGGGGGTCCTACGAGCAGTACTTC. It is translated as CASSPEGGSYEQYF.

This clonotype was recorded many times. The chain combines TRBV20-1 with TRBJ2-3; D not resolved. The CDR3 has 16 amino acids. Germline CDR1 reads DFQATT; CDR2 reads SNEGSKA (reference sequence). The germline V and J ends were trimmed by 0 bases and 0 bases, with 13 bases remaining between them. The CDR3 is CSARDQSRPSTDTQYF. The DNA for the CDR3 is TGCAGTGCTAGAGATCAGAGTAGACCAAGCACAGATACGCAGTATTTT.